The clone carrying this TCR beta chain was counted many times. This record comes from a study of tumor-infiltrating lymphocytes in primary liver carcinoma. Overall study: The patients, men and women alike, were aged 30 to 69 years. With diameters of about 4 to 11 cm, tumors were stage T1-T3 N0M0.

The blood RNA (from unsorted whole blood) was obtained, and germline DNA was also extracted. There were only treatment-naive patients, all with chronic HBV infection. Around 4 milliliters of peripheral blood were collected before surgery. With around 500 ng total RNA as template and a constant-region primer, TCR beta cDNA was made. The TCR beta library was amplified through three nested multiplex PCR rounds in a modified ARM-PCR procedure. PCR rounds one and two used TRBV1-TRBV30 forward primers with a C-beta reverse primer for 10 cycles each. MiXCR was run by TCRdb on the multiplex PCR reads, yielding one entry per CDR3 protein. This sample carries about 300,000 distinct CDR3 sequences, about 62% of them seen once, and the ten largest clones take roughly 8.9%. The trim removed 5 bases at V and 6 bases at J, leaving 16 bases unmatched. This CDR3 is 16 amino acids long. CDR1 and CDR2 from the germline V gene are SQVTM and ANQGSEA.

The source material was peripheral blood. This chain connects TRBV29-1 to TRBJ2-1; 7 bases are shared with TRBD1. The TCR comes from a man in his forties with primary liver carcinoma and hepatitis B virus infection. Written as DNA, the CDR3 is TGCAGCGTTCAAAGACCTACAGGGGTAACAGGCAATGAGCAGTTCTTC. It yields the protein CSVQRPTGVTGNEQFF.